The rows below give T cell receptor beta chains drawn from one sample of a study of shared clonotypes between healthy human individuals. Sequencing used immunoSEQ multiplex PCR; TCRdb keeps in-frame clones, though not all of them. This table holds 800,000 to 1,200,000 clones, about 80% found once. Sequenced: memory CD4+ T cells from PBMCs. The receptors originated from a man in his late teens or twenties in good health. Some clones in this sample may be carry-over from other donors' samples. Each CDR3 is given with its conserved first and last residue. Fields, in order: clone size, D gene, V gene, J gene, CDR3 DNA, CDR3 protein. The D gene is left open where the match is weak. Size values are once, few and many counts, or a class for expanded clones, and some rows have none.

-	TRBD1	TRBV29-1	TRBJ1-2	TGCAGCGTTGACAGGGGGCACTATGGCTACACCTTC	CSVDRGHYGYTF
-	-	TRBV27	TRBJ2-3	TGTGCCAGCAGTTTCCGGCCAACCGCCACAGATACGCAGTATTTT	CASSFRPTATDTQYF
-	TRBD1	TRBV18	TRBJ1-4	TGTGCCAGCTTACGGGACAGCGCACCCCGAGGGGAAAAACTGTTTTTT	CASLRDSAPRGEKLFF
-	TRBD2	TRBV6-6	TRBJ2-2	TGTGCCAGCAGCTGGACTAGCGGTCACACCGGGGAGCTGTTTTTT	CASSWTSGHTGELFF
-	-	TRBV25-1	TRBJ1-2	TGTGCCAGCAGTGAATCGGGGGTAAACTATGGCTACACCTTC	CASSESGVNYGYTF
-	-	TRBV27	TRBJ1-2	TGTGCCAGCAGTCCGGGACACCAGAGGCACTATGGCTACACCTTC	CASSPGHQRHYGYTF
-	-	TRBV18	TRBJ1-4	TGTGCCAGCTCACCACTTCCGGGGAGTGCAACTAATGAAAAACTGTTTTTT	CASSPLPGSATNEKLFF
few	-	TRBV12-2	TRBJ2-7	TGTGCAAGTCGCTTAGCGCAGACAGGAGGCGAGCAGTACTTC	CASRLAQTGGEQYF
-	-	TRBV19	TRBJ1-2	TGTGCCAGTAGTATAGCCACCAGGGGCTATGGCTACACCTTC	CASSIATRGYGYTF
-	-	TRBV6-1	TRBJ2-3	TGTGCCAGCACCCAGTGGGGGGAGACAGATACGCAGTATTTT	CASTQWGETDTQYF
few	TRBD1	TRBV27	TRBJ2-7	TGTGCCAGCAGTAGCGACAGGGGGCGCGACGAGCAGTACTTC	CASSSDRGRDEQYF
-	-	TRBV6-5	TRBJ1-1	TGTGCCAGCAGTTACGGCAGGAACACTGAAGCTTTCTTT	CASSYGRNTEAFF
-	-	TRBV7-8	TRBJ2-5	TGTGCCAGCAGCCGCACCTTAGGGGAGACCCAGTACTTC	CASSRTLGETQYF
-	-	TRBV7-9	TRBJ2-7	TGTGCCAGCAGCTTAGACGTACAGGGGCAGTACTTC	CASSLDVQGQYF
once	TRBD1	TRBV30	TRBJ1-6	TGTGCCTGGGCCCGGACAGGGGGTAATTCACCCCTCCACTTT	CAWARTGGNSPLHF
medium-sized	-	TRBV7-3	TRBJ2-2	TGTGCCAGCAGCCCCTCGATCGGGGAGCTGTTTTTT	CASSPSIGELFF
-	TRBD1	TRBV30	TRBJ1-5	TGTGCCTGGAGTGGGACAGGGATCAATCAGCCCCAGCATTTT	CAWSGTGINQPQHF
-	TRBD2	TRBV5-5	TRBJ2-7	TGTGCCAGCAGCCCCCTGACTAGCGGGACCTCCTACGAGCAGTACTTC	CASSPLTSGTSYEQYF
-	-	TRBV11-2	TRBJ2-7	TGTGCCAGCAGCTTATATGGGGGCCGGTACGAGCAGTACTTC	CASSLYGGRYEQYF